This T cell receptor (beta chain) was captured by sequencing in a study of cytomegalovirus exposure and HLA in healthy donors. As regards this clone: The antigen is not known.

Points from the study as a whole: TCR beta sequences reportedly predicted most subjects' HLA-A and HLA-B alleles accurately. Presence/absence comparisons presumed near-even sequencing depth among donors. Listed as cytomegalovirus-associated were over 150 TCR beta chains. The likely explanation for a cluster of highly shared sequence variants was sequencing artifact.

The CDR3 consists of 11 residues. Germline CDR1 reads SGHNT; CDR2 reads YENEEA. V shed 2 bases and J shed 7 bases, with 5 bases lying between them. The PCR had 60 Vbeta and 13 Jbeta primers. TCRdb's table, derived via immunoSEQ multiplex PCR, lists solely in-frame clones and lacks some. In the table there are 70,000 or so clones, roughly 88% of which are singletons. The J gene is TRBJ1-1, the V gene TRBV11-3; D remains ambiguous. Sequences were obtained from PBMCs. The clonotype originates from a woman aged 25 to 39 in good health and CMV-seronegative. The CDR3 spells CASSLTVEAFF. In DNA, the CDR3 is TGTGCCAGCAGCTTAACAGTTGAAGCTTTCTTT.